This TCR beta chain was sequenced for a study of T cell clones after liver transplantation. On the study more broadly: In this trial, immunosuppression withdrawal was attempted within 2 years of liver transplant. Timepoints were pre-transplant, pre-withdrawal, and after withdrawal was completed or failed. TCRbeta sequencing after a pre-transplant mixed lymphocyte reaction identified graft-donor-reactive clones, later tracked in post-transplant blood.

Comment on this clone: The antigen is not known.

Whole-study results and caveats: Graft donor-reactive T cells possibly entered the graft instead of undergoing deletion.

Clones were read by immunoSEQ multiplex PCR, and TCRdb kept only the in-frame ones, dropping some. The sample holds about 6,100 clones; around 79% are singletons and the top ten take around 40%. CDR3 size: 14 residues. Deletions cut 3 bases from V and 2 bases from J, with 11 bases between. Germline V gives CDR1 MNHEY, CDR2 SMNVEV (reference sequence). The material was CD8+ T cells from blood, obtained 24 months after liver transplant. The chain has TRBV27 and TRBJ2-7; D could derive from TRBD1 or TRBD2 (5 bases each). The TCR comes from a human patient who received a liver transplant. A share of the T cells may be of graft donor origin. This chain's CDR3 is CASSFSGPAYEQYF. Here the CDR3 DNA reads TGTGCCAGCAGTTTCTCGGGACCCGCCTACGAGCAGTACTTC.